The entry below describes one T cell receptor beta chain. The source of the sample is a study of regulatory T cells in long-lasting Graves disease. At the level of the study: Persistent cases took antithyroid drugs over 5 years and stayed TSH receptor antibody positive.

The time point here: persistent/refractory GD, antithyroid drugs over 5 years with positive TRAb. The TCR library was prepared using RNA isolated from PBMCs. Criteria from the American Thyroid Association guidelines were applied to diagnose Graves' disease. Patients hailed from an endocrinology department in Xi'an, China. iRepertoire HTBI primers and Arm-PCR of CDR3 regions built TCR beta libraries. Via MiXCR, TCRdb re-called the multiplex PCR reads, giving one row per CDR3 protein. Of more than 300,000 distinct CDR3 sequences listed, approximately 25% are singletons. This CDR3 has 16 residues. Germline CDR1 and CDR2: SEHNR and FQNEAQ (reference sequence). After removal of 5 bases from V and 1 base from J, the junction contained 9 bases not matched to a gene.

The rearrangement links TRBV7-9 to TRBJ2-5; 8 positions match TRBD2. The sequencing here drew on peripheral blood mononuclear cells (PBMCs), taken when the disease was refractory, from a patient treated with antithyroid drugs. The sequence was collected from a woman in her thirties or forties with Graves disease. DNA of the CDR3: TGTGCCAGCAGCCCCCGAGCGGGAGAGGCCCAAGAGACCCAGTACTTC. It encodes CASSPRAGEAQETQYF.